This TCR beta chain was recovered during a study of T cell changes during pregnancy in multiple sclerosis. The CDR3 covers 15 residues. V was trimmed by 0 bases and J by 4 bases, leaving 11 bases between them. Germline V gene data show CDR1 as SGHRS and CDR2 as YFSETQ. Here immunoSEQ multiplex PCR was the method, and the copy in TCRdb shows in-frame clones only, minus some. The top ten clones hold around 0.39% of a sample with under 40,000 clones, about 93% of them seen once. The receptor was derived from a female donor in good health, enrolled as a control in a pregnancy study. The specimen was CD4+ T cells from peripheral blood mononuclear cells, collected in the third trimester of pregnancy. The chain joins TRBV5-1 to TRBJ1-5; maybe TRBD1 (6 bases). The CDR3 protein is CASSLVAGANQPQHF. In DNA form, the CDR3 reads TGCGCCAGCAGCTTGGTGGCGGGGGCTAATCAGCCCCAGCATTTT. The full variable domain, with the rest looked up from reference TRBV5-1 and TRBJ1-5, is KAGVTQTPRYLIKTRGQQVTLSCSPISGHRSVSWYQQTPGQGLQFLFEYFSETQRNKGNFPGRFSGRQFSNSRSEMNVSTLELGDSALYLCASSLVAGANQPQHFGDGTRLSIL.